This T cell receptor beta chain was retrieved from a study of Graves' ophthalmopathy and Graves' hyperthyroidism. Germline V lookup: CDR1 LNHDA, CDR2 SQIVND (reference sequence). V lost 5 bases and J lost 2, with 9 bases in between. This CDR3 contains 14 residues. RNA transcripts were the source from which TCR beta CDR3 regions were amplified. HTBI primers primed a first-round RT-PCR, and a second-round multiplex PCR followed. MiXCR, applied by TCRdb to the multiplex PCR reads, yields one record per CDR3 protein. There are roughly 700,000 distinct CDR3 sequences in the sample; 40% occur only once, and about 40% lies in the top ten.

The receptor was derived from an adult man with Graves' ophthalmopathy. This sequence joins TRBV19 and TRBJ1-4; tentative D call: TRBD1 (5 bases). The source material was peripheral blood. The CDR3 DNA reads TGTGCCAGTAGTCCTCAGGGCACTAATGAAAAACTGTTTTTT. As protein: CASSPQGTNEKLFF.